This T cell receptor beta chain was documented in a study of T cell repertoires in cytomegalovirus infection. Findings and caveats of the study: Of the TCR beta families, the public ones yielded a cumulative frequency that identified carriers of CMV plus the relevant HLA.

This clonotype was picked up many times. Its antigen is as yet unknown. V lost 4 bases to trimming and J lost 7 bases; unmatched junction nucleotides: 7. The CDR3 is 13 amino acids. Germline CDR1 is SQVTM and CDR2 is ANQGSEA. TCRdb independently ran MiXCR on the reads; one entry per CDR3 protein. The table records some 300,000 distinct CDR3 sequences, around 9.6% of them present only once. The V gene is TRBV29-1, the J gene TRBJ2-1; 7 positions match TRBD2. The origin of this receptor is a human donor in good health (CMV status not recorded). Some clones in this sample may be carry-over from other donors' samples. Sequences were obtained from PBMCs. The chain's CDR3 is CSVGGGSSNEQFF. The CDR3 nucleotides are TGCAGCGTTGGGGGGGGGAGCTCGAATGAGCAGTTCTTC.